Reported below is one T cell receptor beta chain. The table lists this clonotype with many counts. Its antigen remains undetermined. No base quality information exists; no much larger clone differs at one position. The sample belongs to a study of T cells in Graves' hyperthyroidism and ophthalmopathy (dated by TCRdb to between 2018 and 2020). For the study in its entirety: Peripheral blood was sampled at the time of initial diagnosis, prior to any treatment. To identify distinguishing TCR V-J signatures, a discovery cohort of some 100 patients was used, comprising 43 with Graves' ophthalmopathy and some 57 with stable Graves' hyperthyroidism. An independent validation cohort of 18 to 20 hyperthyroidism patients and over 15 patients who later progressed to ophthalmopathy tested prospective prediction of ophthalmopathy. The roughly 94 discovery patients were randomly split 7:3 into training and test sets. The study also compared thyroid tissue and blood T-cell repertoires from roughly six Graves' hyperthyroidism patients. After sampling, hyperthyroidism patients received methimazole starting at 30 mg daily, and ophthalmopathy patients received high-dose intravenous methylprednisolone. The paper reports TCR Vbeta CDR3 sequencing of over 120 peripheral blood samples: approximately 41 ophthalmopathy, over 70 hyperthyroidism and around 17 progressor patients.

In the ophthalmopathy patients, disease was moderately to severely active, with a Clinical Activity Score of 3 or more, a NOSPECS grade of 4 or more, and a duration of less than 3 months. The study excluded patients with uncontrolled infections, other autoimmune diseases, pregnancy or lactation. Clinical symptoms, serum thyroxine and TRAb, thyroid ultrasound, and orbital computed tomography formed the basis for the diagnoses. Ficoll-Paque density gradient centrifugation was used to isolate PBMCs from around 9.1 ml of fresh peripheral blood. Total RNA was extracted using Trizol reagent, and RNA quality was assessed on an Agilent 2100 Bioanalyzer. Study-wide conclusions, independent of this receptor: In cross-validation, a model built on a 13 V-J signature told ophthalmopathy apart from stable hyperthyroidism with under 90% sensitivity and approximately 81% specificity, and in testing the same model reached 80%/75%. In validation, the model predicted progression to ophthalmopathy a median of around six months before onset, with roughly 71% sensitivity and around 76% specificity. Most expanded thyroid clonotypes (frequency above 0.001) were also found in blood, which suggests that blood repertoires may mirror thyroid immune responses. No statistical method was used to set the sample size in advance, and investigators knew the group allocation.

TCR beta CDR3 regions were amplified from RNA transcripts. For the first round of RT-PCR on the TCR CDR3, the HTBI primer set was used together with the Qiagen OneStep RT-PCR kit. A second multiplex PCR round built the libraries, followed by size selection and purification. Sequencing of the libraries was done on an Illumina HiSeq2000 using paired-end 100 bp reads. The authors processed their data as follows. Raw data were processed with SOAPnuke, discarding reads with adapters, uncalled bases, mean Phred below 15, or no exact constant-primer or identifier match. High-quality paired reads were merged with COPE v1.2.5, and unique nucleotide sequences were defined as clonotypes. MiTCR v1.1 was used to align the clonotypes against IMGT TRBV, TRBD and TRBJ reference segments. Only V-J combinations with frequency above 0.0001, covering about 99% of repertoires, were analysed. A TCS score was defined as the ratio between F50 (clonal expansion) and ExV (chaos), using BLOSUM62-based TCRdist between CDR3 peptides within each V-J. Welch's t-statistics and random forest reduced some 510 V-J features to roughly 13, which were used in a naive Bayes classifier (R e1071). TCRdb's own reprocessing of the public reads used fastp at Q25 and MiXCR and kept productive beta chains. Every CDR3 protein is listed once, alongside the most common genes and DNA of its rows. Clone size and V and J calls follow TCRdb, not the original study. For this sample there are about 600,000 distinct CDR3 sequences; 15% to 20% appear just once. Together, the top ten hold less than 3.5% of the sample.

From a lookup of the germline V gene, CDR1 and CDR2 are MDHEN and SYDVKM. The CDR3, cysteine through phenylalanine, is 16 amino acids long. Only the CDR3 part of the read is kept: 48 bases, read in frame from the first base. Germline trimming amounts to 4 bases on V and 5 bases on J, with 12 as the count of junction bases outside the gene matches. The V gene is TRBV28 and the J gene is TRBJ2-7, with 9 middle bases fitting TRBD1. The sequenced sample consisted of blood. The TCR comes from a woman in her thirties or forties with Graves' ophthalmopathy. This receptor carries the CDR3 CASSSSGQGRFDEQYF. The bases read TGTGCCAGCAGTTCCTCCGGACAGGGGCGTTTCGACGAGCAGTACTTC. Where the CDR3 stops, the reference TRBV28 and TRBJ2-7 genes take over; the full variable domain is DVKVTQSSRYLVKRTGEKVFLECVQDMDHENMFWYRQDPGLGLRLIYFSYDVKMKEKGDIPEGYSVSREKKERFSLILESASTNQTSMYLCASSSSGQGRFDEQYFGPGTRLTVT.